This T cell receptor (beta chain) appears in the sequencing data of a study of spatial heterogeneity in lung cancer (dated by TCRdb to about 2019). General notes on the study: More beta-chain than alpha-chain transcripts were consistently detected, likely reflecting higher beta-chain transcript abundance. TCR transcript counts in tumor regions correlated strongly with a T cell transcriptional module score from matched bulk RNA-seq. In the raw uncorrected reads, each unique combination of TCR and UMI appeared more than ten times on average. The study quantitatively compared TCR alpha and beta repertoires across multiple tumor regions, matched nontumor lung and blood in non-small cell lung cancer. TCR repertoire features were related to nonsynonymous mutation counts determined by whole-exome sequencing of tumor tissue. Both alpha and beta chains were TCR-sequenced in hundreds of tumor regions, under 70 matched nontumor lung samples and 56 PBMC samples obtained at surgery.

The time point label here, explained by the study, means: sample taken at primary tumor resection. Donors were about 70 patients with early-stage, untreated non-small cell lung cancer from the lung TRACERx cohort. Whole RNA extracted from tumor and nontumor lung tissue, or from cryopreserved PBMC samples, was used for TCR sequencing without cell sorting. Only patients for whom sufficient RNA was available from at least two tumor regions were selected for TCR sequencing. Before being selected, tumor and adjacent nontumor lung specimens were reviewed by a lung pathologist. Findings and caveats that apply to the study as a whole: TCR-seq was estimated to cover only roughly 6.8% of tumor T cells for alpha chains and around 12% for beta chains. Counts of ubiquitous and regional expanded TCRs correlated with counts of ubiquitous and regional nonsynonymous mutations, respectively. Additional single-cell paired TCR alpha and beta sequencing was considered necessary to confirm, at a functional level, the hypothesis that regional TCRs recognize regional mutations. The tumor nonsynonymous mutation count correlated with the number of expanded intratumoral alpha and beta TCRs.

Relative to germline, V is 1 base shorter and J is 2 bases shorter, with 9 bases between their ends. Per the germline V gene (reference sequence), SEHNR is the CDR1 and FQNEAQ is the CDR2. Its CDR3 holds 14 amino acids, cysteine through phenylalanine. Just CDR3 DNA is preserved here, 42 bases in frame from base 1. The library was generated by 5' RACE. Sequenced using a NextSeq 500. To allow correction of PCR and sequencing errors, the TCR library protocol tagged every TCR cDNA molecule with a unique molecular identifier. Processing in the source paper ran as follows. Decombinator tools were used for TCR identification, UMI-based error correction and CDR3 extraction. Expanded TCRs were defined as those above a frequency of 2 per 1,000, corresponding to the top 1% of the tumor frequency distribution. Expanded tumor TCRs were classed as regional if statistically deemed absent (corrected P<0.05) from at least one tumor region, otherwise ubiquitous. Renyi diversity was calculated using the R vegan package after each repertoire was subsampled 100 times to 5,000 TCRs. CDR3 similarity networks were built from amino acid triplet string-kernel similarity, with CDR3s being connected when pairwise similarity was above 0.82. TCRdb passed the public sequencing reads through fastp at Q25 and MiXCR, retaining productive beta sequences. Merged by CDR3 protein, the rows form single entries marked with the most common genes and DNA. The V and J calls reflect TCRdb's pipeline rather than the authors' work. The sample yields more than 20,000 distinct CDR3 sequences; 2.5% to 3% were counted once. Just under 8% of the sample rests with the top ten.

The table lists this clonotype with many counts. Its antigen has not been determined. The input lacks base qualities; no much larger clone sits a single base away. The rearranged chain carries TRBV7-9 and TRBJ2-7; the D gene is perhaps TRBD1 or TRBD2, as each covers 5 bases. This clonotype originated in a male donor with early-stage non-small cell lung cancer. The sample in question was lung tumor tissue, obtained at surgery. The bases are TGTGCCAGCAGCTTAGGGGGGATCACCTACGAGCAGTACTTC. This codes for CASSLGGITYEQYF.